Listed below are T cell receptor beta chains from one sample, sequenced in a study of cytomegalovirus exposure and HLA in healthy donors. Libraries were prepared by immunoSEQ multiplex PCR; TCRdb keeps only in-frame clonotypes and omits some of them. The data contain a few hundred thousand clones, around 80% of them singletons. The sequenced sample was PBMCs. These receptors all come from a man younger than 40 in good health and CMV-seronegative. Both conserved end residues are part of each CDR3. A D gene is named only where the DNA matches it firmly. The size entry is marked missing in some rows and otherwise reads once, few, many or a size class.

abundance,j_gene,v_gene,d_gene,CDR3aa,CDR3nt
.,TRBJ2-5,TRBV5-1,TRBD2,CASSVAGAQTSETQYF,TGCGCCAGCAGTGTAGCGGGGGCCCAGACGTCGGAGACCCAGTACTTC
.,TRBJ1-6,TRBV13,.,CASSSTENSPLHF,TGTGCCAGCAGCTCGACAGAGAATTCACCCCTCCACTTT
.,TRBJ1-2,TRBV18,.,CASSPPRGKPLYGYTF,TGTGCCAGCTCACCCCCCCGGGGTAAGCCGCTCTATGGCTACACCTTC
.,TRBJ1-4,TRBV7-2,TRBD1,CASSSQRGRFEKLFF,TGTGCCAGCAGCTCCCAAAGGGGGCGGTTTGAAAAACTGTTTTTT
.,TRBJ2-7,TRBV10-3,TRBD2,CAISDPGTSGPVYEQYF,TGTGCCATCAGTGACCCCGGGACTAGCGGGCCGGTCTACGAGCAGTACTTC
.,TRBJ1-1,TRBV6-6,.,CASGRGGGNTEAFF,TGTGCCAGCGGGCGGGGAGGGGGAAACACTGAAGCTTTCTTT
.,TRBJ2-7,TRBV6-5,.,CASSYGWQGSHEQYF,TGTGCCAGCAGTTACGGCTGGCAGGGTAGCCACGAGCAGTACTTC
.,TRBJ2-3,TRBV11-2,TRBD2,CASSFVAGTSELGDTQYF,TGTGCCAGCAGCTTCGTTGCAGGGACTAGCGAATTGGGAGATACGCAGTATTTT
.,TRBJ1-5,TRBV7-3,.,CASSLYQPQHF,TGTGCCAGCAGCCTATATCAGCCCCAGCATTTT
few,TRBJ1-3,TRBV6-1,TRBD1,CASSDPTGVDTIYF,TGTGCCAGCAGTGACCCGACAGGGGTAGACACCATATATTTT
.,TRBJ1-1,TRBV19,.,CASQNTGKAEAFF,TGTGCCAGCCAAAATACCGGGAAAGCTGAAGCTTTCTTT
.,TRBJ2-1,TRBV5-1,TRBD2,CASSSGGTLDEQFF,TGCGCCAGCAGCAGCGGGGGGACTTTGGATGAGCAGTTCTTC